This record concerns one TCR beta chain sequence. Its antigen remains undetermined. The sample holds no much larger clone one base away, and base qualities are not on file. This sample was taken from a study of blood T cell repertoires in COVID-19 (TCRdb year 2020). Background on the whole study: Collaborator samples came from the United States, Italy and Spain and covered acute and convalescent phases of COVID-19. Deeply sampled blood TCRbeta repertoires from subjects exposed to, actively infected with, or recovered from COVID-19 were included in the dataset. Samples came from the ongoing ImmuneRACE study (first 160 participants) plus 1,254 subjects from 6 global collaborators. The repertoires were made available in a free public database intended to serve as a resource for research on the immune response to SARS-CoV-2. HLA class I and class II types, where available, came from metadata supplied by the sample provider rather than from assay-based typing. Nearly every sample came with metadata listing a de-identified subject ID, COVID-19 status, age in years and sex. The prospective study material was composed of cDNA or gDNA derived from T cells, B-cell-depleted T cells, or PBMCs. The paper's findings and limits, for the study overall: Clinical and demographic metadata were provided uncurated, with the amount varying by source and participant.

Collaborating institutions collected whole blood in K2EDTA tubes following their own protocols. For TCRbeta analysis, collaborators shipped samples in one of three forms: frozen whole blood, isolated PBMCs, or DNA extracted from either of those sample types. The immunoSEQ Assay, a bias-controlled multiplex PCR, was used to amplify TCRbeta CDR3 regions from genomic DNA. Processing in the source paper ran as follows. The number of nucleated cells in each sample was estimated from the amplification of reference gene primers within the assay. To quantify the absolute abundance of each unique TCRbeta CDR3 rearrangement, sequence reads were collapsed and filtered. For each sample, productive Simpson clonality was calculated as the square root of Simpson's diversity index over productive rearrangements. TCRdb re-hosts the immuneACCESS table, in-frame sequences only. Its copies lack some clones; in the studies checked, an unresolved V gene accounts for under half of them, and the cause for the rest is not known. V, J and clone size are taken as reported in that table, and D and trimming were inferred from the DNA itself. Here the sample has about 330,000 clones; over 75% occur a single time. Under 4.5% of the sample is held by the ten biggest clonotypes.

This receptor was taken from a woman aged 45-60 years with active or convalescent COVID-19. Input material: peripheral blood.

Read as DNA, the sequence is TGTGCCAGCAGTCTGAGGGAATGGAACACTGAAGCTTTCTTT. Translated, this is CASSLREWNTEAFF. The sequence joins TRBV27 to TRBJ1-1; no D gene can be assigned with confidence. V lost 5 bases and J lost 1 base; the stretch between them is 11 bases long. The germline V gene (reference sequence) specifies MNHEY as CDR1 and SMNVEV as CDR2. The CDR3 spans 14 residues, from the cysteine through the phenylalanine. This entry keeps only the CDR3 DNA: 42 bases, framed from base 1.